This TCR beta chain comes out of a study of shared clonotypes between healthy human individuals. Trimming left V 6 bases short and J 7 bases short, with 18 bases between. The CDR3 spans 14 residues. Germline V CDR1 and CDR2: SGHTA, FQGTGA. The data were produced by immunoSEQ multiplex PCR, yet TCRdb's version contains in-frame clones alone and is incomplete. Of over 2 million clones in the sample, around 90% were seen once. What was sequenced was naive CD4+ T cells from PBMCs. Sample subset: CD45RA+ positively selected. The TCR was taken from a man aged 18 to 35 in good health. Some clones in this sample may be carry-over from other donors' samples. The V gene is TRBV7-3, the J gene TRBJ1-1; D is perhaps TRBD1 (5 bases). The chain's CDR3 is CASRQRGGIGEAFF. The CDR3 nucleotides read TGTGCCAGCAGGCAGCGTGGGGGGATTGGTGAAGCTTTCTTT. The full variable domain, completed using reference TRBV7-3 and TRBJ1-1, is GAGVSQTPSNKVTEKGKYVELRCDPISGHTALYWYRQSLGQGPEFLIYFQGTGAADDSGLPNDRFFAVRPEGSVSTLKIQRTERGDSAVYLCASRQRGGIGEAFFGQGTRLTVV.